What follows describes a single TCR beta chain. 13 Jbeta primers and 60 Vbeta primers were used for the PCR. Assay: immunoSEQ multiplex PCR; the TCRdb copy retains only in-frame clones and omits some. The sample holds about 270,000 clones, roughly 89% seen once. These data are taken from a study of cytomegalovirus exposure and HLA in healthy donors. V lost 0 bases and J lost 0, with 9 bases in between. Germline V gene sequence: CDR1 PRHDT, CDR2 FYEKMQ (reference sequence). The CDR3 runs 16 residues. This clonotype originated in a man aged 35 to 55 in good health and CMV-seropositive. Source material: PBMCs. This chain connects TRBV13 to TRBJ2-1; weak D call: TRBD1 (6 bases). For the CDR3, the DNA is TGTGCCAGCAGCTTAGGACAGGGCGGCTCCTACAATGAGCAGTTCTTC. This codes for CASSLGQGGSYNEQFF.